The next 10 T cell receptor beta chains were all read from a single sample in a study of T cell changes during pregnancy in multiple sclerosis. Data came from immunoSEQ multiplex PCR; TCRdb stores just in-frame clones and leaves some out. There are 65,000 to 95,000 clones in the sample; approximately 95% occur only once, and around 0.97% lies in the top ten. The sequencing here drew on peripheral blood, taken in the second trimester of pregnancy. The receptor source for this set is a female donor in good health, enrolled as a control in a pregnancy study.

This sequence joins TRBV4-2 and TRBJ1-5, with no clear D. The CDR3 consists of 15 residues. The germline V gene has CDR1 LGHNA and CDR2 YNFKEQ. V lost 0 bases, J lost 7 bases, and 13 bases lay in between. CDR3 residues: CASSQDPRSGQPQHF. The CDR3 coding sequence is TGTGCCAGCAGCCAAGACCCTCGGAGCGGCCAGCCCCAGCATTTT.

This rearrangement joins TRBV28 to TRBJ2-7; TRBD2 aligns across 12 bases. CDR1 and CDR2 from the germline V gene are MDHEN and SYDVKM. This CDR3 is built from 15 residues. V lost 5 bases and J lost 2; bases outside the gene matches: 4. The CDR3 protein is CASSPWTSGTYEQYF. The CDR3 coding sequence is TGTGCCAGCAGTCCATGGACTAGCGGGACCTACGAGCAGTACTTC. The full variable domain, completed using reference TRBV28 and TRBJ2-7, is DVKVTQSSRYLVKRTGEKVFLECVQDMDHENMFWYRQDPGLGLRLIYFSYDVKMKEKGDIPEGYSVSREKKERFSLILESASTNQTSMYLCASSPWTSGTYEQYFGPGTRLTVT.

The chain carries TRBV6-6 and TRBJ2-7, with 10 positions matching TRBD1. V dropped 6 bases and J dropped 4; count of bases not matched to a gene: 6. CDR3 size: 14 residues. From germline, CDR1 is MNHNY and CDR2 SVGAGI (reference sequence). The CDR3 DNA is TGTGCCAGCAGGTCGACAGGGGGCGCATACGAGCAGTACTTC. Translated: CASRSTGGAYEQYF.

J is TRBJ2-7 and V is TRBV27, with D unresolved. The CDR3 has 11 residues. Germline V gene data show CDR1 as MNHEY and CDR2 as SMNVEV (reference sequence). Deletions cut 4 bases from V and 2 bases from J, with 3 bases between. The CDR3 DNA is TGTGCCAGCAGTTCCACCTACGAGCAGTACTTC. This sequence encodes CASSSTYEQYF.

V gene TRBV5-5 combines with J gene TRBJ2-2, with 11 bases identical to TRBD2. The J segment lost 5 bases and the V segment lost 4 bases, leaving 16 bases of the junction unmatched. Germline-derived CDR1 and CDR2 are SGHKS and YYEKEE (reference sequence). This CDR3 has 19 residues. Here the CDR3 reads CASSLREGSGRARTGELFF. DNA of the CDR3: TGTGCCAGCAGCCTCCGGGAAGGTAGCGGGAGGGCCAGGACCGGGGAGCTGTTTTTT.

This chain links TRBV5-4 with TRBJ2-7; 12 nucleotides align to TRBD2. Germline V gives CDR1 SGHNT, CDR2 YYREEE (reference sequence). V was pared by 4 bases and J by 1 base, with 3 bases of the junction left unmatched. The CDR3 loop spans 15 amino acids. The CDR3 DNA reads TGTGCCAGCAGCCCAGGACTAGCGGGATCCTACGAGCAGTACTTC. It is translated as CASSPGLAGSYEQYF. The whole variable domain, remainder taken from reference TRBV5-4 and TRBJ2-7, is ETGVTQSPTHLIKTRGQQVTLRCSSQSGHNTVSWYQQALGQGPQFIFQYYREEENGRGNFPPRFSGLQFPNYSSELNVNALELDDSALYLCASSPGLAGSYEQYFGPGTRLTVT.

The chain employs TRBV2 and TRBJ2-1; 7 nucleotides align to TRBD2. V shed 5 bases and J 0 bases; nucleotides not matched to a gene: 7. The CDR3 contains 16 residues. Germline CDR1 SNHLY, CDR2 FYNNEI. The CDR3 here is CASSPRRGNSYNEQFF. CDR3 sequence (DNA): TGTGCCAGCAGTCCTCGGCGGGGGAACTCCTACAATGAGCAGTTCTTC.

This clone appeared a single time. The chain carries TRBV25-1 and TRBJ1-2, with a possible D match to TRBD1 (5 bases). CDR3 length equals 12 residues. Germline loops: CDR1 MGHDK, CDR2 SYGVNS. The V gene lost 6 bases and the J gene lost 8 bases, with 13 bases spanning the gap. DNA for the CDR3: TGTGCCAGCAGCAGGGATTCGATCGGCTACACCTTC. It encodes CASSRDSIGYTF.

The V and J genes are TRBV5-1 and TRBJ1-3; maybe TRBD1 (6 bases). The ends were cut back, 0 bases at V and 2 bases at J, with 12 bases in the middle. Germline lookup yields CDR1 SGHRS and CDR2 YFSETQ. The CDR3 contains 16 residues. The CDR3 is CASSLAGGAAGNTIYF. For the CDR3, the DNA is TGCGCCAGCAGCTTGGCCGGGGGGGCGGCTGGAAACACCATATATTTT.

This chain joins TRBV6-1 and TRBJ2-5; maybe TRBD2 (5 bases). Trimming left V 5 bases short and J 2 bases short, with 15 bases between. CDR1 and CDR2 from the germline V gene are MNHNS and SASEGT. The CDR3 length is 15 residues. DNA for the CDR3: TGTGCCAGCAGTTTGGGCCCGGGATTACAAGAGACCCAGTACTTC. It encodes CASSLGPGLQETQYF.